The present TCR beta chain was sequenced within a study of blood T cell repertoires in COVID-19. Across the study: Whether acute or convalescent, the COVID-19 samples came from the United States, Italy and Spain. PBMCs, B-cell-depleted T cells, or T cells were the source of the cDNA or gDNA that made up the material.

The CDR3 covers 14 residues. V was clipped by 4 bases and J by 3 bases; unmatched bases: 4. Germline CDR1 reads SGHNT; CDR2 reads YENEEA. Per the study methods: It was from reference gene primer amplification that nucleated cell counts were estimated. Sequencing was performed with immunoSEQ multiplex PCR; in TCRdb, only in-frame clones are kept and a portion is missing. V and J calls and clone size follow that table, whereas D and trimming were derived from the DNA. Here the sample spans 150,000 to 200,000 clones, around nine tenths being singletons. The TCR originated in a man aged 60-69 years with active or convalescent COVID-19. The genes are TRBV11-3 and TRBJ2-7; the match to TRBD1 covers 9 bases. The sequenced sample was peripheral blood. The DNA for the CDR3 is TGTGCCAGCAGCTGGGACAGGGTACTCTACGAGCAGTACTTC. It is translated as CASSWDRVLYEQYF.